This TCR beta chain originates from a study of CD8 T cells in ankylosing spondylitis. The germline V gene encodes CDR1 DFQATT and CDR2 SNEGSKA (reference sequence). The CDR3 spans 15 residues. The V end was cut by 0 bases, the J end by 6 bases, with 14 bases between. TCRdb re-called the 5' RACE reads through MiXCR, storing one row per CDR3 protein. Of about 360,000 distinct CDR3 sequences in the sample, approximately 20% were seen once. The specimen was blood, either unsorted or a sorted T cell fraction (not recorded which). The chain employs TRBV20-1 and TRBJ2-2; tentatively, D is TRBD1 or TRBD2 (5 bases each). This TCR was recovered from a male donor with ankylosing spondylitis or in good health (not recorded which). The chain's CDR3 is CSARDAGAGAGELFF. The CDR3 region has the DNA TGCAGTGCTAGAGATGCCGGGGCCGGGGCCGGGGAGCTGTTTTTT.